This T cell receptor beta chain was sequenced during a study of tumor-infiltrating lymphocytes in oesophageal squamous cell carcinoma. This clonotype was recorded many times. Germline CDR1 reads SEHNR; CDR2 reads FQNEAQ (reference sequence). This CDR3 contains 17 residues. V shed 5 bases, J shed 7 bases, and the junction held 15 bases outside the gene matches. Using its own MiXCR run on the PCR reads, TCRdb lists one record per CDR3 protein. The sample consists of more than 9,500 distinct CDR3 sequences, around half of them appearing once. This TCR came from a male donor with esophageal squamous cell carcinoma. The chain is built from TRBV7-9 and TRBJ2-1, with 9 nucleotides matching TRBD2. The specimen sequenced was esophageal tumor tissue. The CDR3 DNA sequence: TGTGCCAGCAGCCCAGCAGCTAGCGGGATCTTCTGGAATGAGCAGTTCTTC. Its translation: CASSPAASGIFWNEQFF.